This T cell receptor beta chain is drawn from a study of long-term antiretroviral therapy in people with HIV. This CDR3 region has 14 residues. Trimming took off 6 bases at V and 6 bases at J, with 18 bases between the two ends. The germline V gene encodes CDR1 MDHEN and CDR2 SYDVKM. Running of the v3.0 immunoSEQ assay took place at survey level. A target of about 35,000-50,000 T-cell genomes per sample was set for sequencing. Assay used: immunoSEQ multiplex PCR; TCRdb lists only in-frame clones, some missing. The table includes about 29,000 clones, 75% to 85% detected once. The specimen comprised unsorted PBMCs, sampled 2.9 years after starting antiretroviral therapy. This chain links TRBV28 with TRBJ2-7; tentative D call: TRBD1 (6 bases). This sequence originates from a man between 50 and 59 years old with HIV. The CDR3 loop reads CASSGLRGWSEQYF. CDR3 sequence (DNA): TGTGCCAGCAGCGGACTCAGGGGTTGGTCCGAGCAGTACTTC.